This entry lists 3 T cell receptor beta chains sequenced from one sample in a study of identical twins. MiXCR, run by TCRdb on the 5' RACE reads, gives a single entry per CDR3 protein. There are a few hundred thousand distinct CDR3 sequences in the sample; under 9.5% occur only once, and approximately 2% lies in the top ten. The same data also went into a second study, on yellow fever vaccine responses in identical twins.

Input material: memory (CD45RO+) T cells sorted from blood. The source of these receptors is a woman aged 18-29 years in good health.

This clonotype was recorded many times. The gene calls are TRBV29-1 and TRBJ2-3, with TRBD2 matching 7 bases. After removal of 1 base from V and 6 bases from J, the junction contained 4 bases not matched to a gene. This CDR3 has 13 amino acids. Germline V gene data show CDR1 as SQVTM and CDR2 as ANQGSEA. The CDR3, as DNA: TGCAGCGTTGAAGGTCCACTAGCGGATACGCAGTATTTT. This codes for CSVEGPLADTQYF.

There are many counts of this clonotype. The chain has TRBV4-1 and TRBJ2-3; 13 positions match TRBD2. The V and J ends lost 1 base and 0 bases, in that order; junction bases with no gene match: 4. Germline V gene lookup returns CDR1 MGHRA and CDR2 YSYEKL. CDR3 length: 18 residues. CDR3 nucleotides: TGCGCCAGCAGCCAAGCGCGACTAGCGGGGGGAAGCACAGATACGCAGTATTTT. Protein product: CASSQARLAGGSTDTQYF.

There are a few counts of this clonotype. The V gene is TRBV4-2, the J gene TRBJ2-2, with 9 positions matching TRBD1. The V gene's germline CDR1 is LGHNA and CDR2 YNFKEQ. The length of the CDR3 is 15 residues. Trimming removed 1 base from V and 6 bases from J; junction bases left unmatched: 3. CDR3 nucleotide sequence: TGTGCCAGCAGCCAAGGGGACAGGGAGGCCGGGGAGCTGTTTTTT. It yields the protein CASSQGDREAGELFF.